This record concerns one T cell receptor (beta chain) sequence. The entry originates in a study of blood T cell repertoires in COVID-19. The overall study: Samples representing acute and convalescent COVID-19 were sourced from the United States, Italy and Spain.

Per the germline V gene, CDR1 is MDHEN and CDR2 is SYDVKM. V shed 2 bases and J shed 4 bases, with 10 bases lying between them. There are 14 residues in the CDR3. Authors' analysis steps: Reference gene primer amplification gave estimated nucleated cell counts. Some clones are missing from TCRdb's copy, which holds only in-frame ones; the method was immunoSEQ multiplex PCR. V and J calls and clone size are those listed in that table; D and trimming were worked out from the DNA. This table holds 200,000 to 250,000 clones, about 88% found once. The chain has TRBV28 and TRBJ2-3, with a tentative D call TRBD1 (6 bases). The sequence derives from a woman aged 45 to 65 with COVID-19, enrolled during active disease. The sample taken for sequencing was peripheral blood. The CDR3 DNA is TGTGCCAGCAGTTTAAGGGGGTATGCAGATACGCAGTATTTT. Protein product: CASSLRGYADTQYF.